Below are 12 T cell receptor beta chains sequenced from a single sample in a study of shared clonotypes between healthy human individuals. The table came from immunoSEQ multiplex PCR; TCRdb's copy has only in-frame clones and leaves some out. Among approximately 1.4 million clones, around 98% were seen once, and the ten largest hold about 0.45%. Source material: naive CD4+ T cells sorted from blood. As for subset: CD45RA+ positively selected. These receptors came from a man younger than 45 in good health.

Of note for this clone: This specimen includes other DNA sequences encoding the same CDR3. V usage is TRBV5-1 and J usage is TRBJ1-1; D unclear. The CDR3 totals 14 residues. CDR1 and CDR2 from the germline V gene are SGHRS and YFSETQ. V was pared by 0 bases and J by 1 base, with 7 bases between. This CDR3 is CASSLVTGNTEAFF. The CDR3 nucleotides are TGCGCCAGCAGCTTGGTGACGGGGAACACTGAAGCTTTCTTT.

The chain carries TRBV2 and TRBJ1-4, with D unclear. This CDR3 spans 13 amino acids. Per germline, CDR1 SNHLY and CDR2 FYNNEI. V lost 6 bases and J 13 bases, leaving 18 bases between the germline ends. The CDR3 DNA reads as TGTGCCAGCAGAGAGGTCCTGAGTTTGACACTGTTTTTT. Translation: CASREVLSLTLFF.

This chain uses TRBV27 with TRBJ2-7, with 8 bases matching TRBD2. This CDR3 contains 15 residues. V lost 5 bases and J lost 3; bases outside the gene matches: 9. Germline-derived CDR1 and CDR2 are MNHEY and SMNVEV (reference sequence). The CDR3 DNA reads TGTGCCAGCAGTCCGGGGGGGAGCCTACACTACGAGCAGTACTTC. Protein product: CASSPGGSLHYEQYF.

This chain connects TRBV9 to TRBJ2-7; D is perhaps TRBD1 (6 bases). The V and J ends lost 2 bases and 2 bases respectively, with 14 bases between them. CDR1 and CDR2 from the germline V gene are SGDLS and YYNGEE. The CDR3 is 15 amino acids. The CDR3 DNA follows: TGTGCCAGCAGCGTCGAATGGGACAAAACCTACGAGCAGTACTTC. Its translation is CASSVEWDKTYEQYF.

This chain links TRBV5-1 with TRBJ2-1; perhaps TRBD2 as D (6 bases). The germline V gene encodes CDR1 SGHRS and CDR2 YFSETQ. The CDR3 extends over 15 amino acids. V lost 3 bases and J lost 8, with 18 bases in between. The CDR3 protein is CASSSGTRLRDEQFF. The DNA for the CDR3 is TGCGCCAGCAGCTCCGGGACTCGCCTTCGGGATGAGCAGTTCTTC.

The rearrangement joins TRBV5-6 to TRBJ2-4; D may be TRBD2 (6 bases). This CDR3 has 15 residues. V lost 4 bases, J lost 8 bases, and 19 bases lay in between. Germline assignment: CDR1 SGHDT and CDR2 YYEEEE. CDR3 sequence reads: CASSLTKRREDIQYF. For the CDR3, the DNA is TGTGCCAGCAGCCTAACTAAAAGGAGGGAAGACATTCAGTACTTC.

The V call is TRBV4-1, the J call TRBJ2-1; TRBD1 is a possible D gene (6 bases). The CDR3 extends over 16 amino acids. Trimming removed 4 bases at V and 4 bases at J, with 17 bases between. Germline V CDR1 and CDR2: MGHRA, YSYEKL. The CDR3: CASSPRDNKIYNEQFF. CDR3 DNA sequence: TGCGCCAGCAGCCCTCGGGACAACAAGATTTACAATGAGCAGTTCTTC.

This rearrangement joins TRBV11-2 to TRBJ2-7, with D possibly matching TRBD2 (5 bases). CDR3 size: 13 residues. Trimming stripped 2 bases from V and 6 bases from J, with 11 bases between. CDR1 SGHAT and CDR2 FQNNGV come from the germline V gene. CDR3: CASSLLTGTEQYF. In DNA, the CDR3 is TGTGCCAGCAGCTTACTAACGGGAACCGAGCAGTACTTC.

This clone was seen once. CDR3 sequence (DNA): TGTGCCAGCAGCCCGTCTCCTGGGGCCAACGTCCTGACTTTC. Its protein product is CASSPSPGANVLTF. The J gene is TRBJ2-6, the V gene TRBV6-5; no firm D call. Germline values: CDR1 MNHEY, CDR2 SVGAGI. V shed 6 bases and J shed 2 bases, with 8 bases lying between them. This CDR3 has 14 residues.

The rearrangement joins TRBV19 to TRBJ2-3; 11 bases match TRBD2. Trimming at V came to 6 bases and at J to 5 bases, leaving 7 bases not matched to a gene. Germline V CDR1 and CDR2: LNHDA, SQIVND (reference sequence). This CDR3 comprises 15 residues. Here the CDR3 reads CASRSSGRAVDTQYF. The CDR3 nucleotides read TGTGCCAGTAGGAGTAGCGGGAGGGCCGTAGATACGCAGTATTTT.

The rearrangement links TRBV7-9 to TRBJ2-1; tentative D call: TRBD2 (5 bases). This CDR3 contains 14 residues. The germline V and J ends were trimmed by 5 bases and 3 bases, with 11 bases remaining between them. Germline V gene lookup returns CDR1 SEHNR and CDR2 FQNEAQ (reference sequence). CDR3 sequence reads: CASSPSRDYNEQFF. In DNA, the CDR3 is TGTGCCAGCAGCCCAAGCCGGGACTACAATGAGCAGTTCTTC.

The J gene is TRBJ2-7, the V gene TRBV5-4, with D hard to call. V lost 0 bases, J lost 5 bases, and 6 bases lay in between. CDR1 and CDR2 from the germline V gene are SGHNT and YYREEE (reference sequence). The CDR3 spans 12 residues. CDR3 in amino acids: CASSLDGDEQYF. CDR3 in DNA: TGTGCCAGCAGCTTGGATGGGGACGAGCAGTACTTC.